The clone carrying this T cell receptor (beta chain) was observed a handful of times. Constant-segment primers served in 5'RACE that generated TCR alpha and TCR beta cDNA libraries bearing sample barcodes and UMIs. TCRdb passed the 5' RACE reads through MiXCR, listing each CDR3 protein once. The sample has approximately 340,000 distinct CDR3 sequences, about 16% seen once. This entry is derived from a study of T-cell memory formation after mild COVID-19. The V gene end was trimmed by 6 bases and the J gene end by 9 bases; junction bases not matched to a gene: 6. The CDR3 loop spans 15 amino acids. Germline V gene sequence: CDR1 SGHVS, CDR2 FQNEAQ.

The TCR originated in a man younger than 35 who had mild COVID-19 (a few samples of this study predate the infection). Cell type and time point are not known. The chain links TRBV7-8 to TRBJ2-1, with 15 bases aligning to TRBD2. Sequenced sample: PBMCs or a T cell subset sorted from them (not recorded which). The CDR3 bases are TGTGCCAGCAGAAGGACTAGCGGGGGGGTGCTTGAGCAGTTCTTC. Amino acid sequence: CASRRTSGGVLEQFF.